The rows below give T cell receptor beta chains drawn from one sample of a study of blood T cell repertoires in COVID-19. Some clones are missing from TCRdb's copy, which holds only in-frame ones; the method was immunoSEQ multiplex PCR. The data hold some 150,000 clones, with about 90% observed a single time. The source material was peripheral blood. Source of these receptors: a woman aged 55-70 years with acute or convalescent COVID-19. The CDR3 runs from the conserved cysteine through the conserved F or W. The D gene is left open where the match is weak. Expanded clones get a size class; other rows say once, few or many, or leave the size out.

d_call clone_size j_call v_call cdr3_nt cdr3_aa
TRBD1 . TRBJ1-4 TRBV5-1 TGCGCCAGCAGCCAGGGACAGGGGGCGCGACTAGGTGAAAAACTGTTTTTT CASSQGQGARLGEKLFF
. . TRBJ2-3 TRBV9 TGTGCCAGCAGCGTCCCTAGCACAGATACGCAGTATTTT CASSVPSTDTQYF
. . TRBJ1-6 TRBV5-4 TGTGCCAGCAGCAGCGGTTCGGAGATGAATTCACCCCTCCACTTT CASSSGSEMNSPLHF
TRBD1 . TRBJ1-4 TRBV29-1 TGCAGCGTTGAAGAGGGGACAGCTAGTGAAAAACTGTTTTTT CSVEEGTASEKLFF
TRBD1 . TRBJ2-7 TRBV30 TGTGCCTGGACCTCTTATGTAGGGGGCCCCTCCTACGAGCAGTACTTC CAWTSYVGGPSYEQYF
. . TRBJ1-2 TRBV30 TGTGCCTGGAGTTTACTGGGGGCAGGAGGCTACACCTTC CAWSLLGAGGYTF
. . TRBJ1-4 TRBV4-3 TGCGCCAGCAGCCAAGATCGAGGCAACCCAACTAATGAAAAACTGTTTTTT CASSQDRGNPTNEKLFF
. . TRBJ1-4 TRBV6-5 TGTGCCAGCAGTTCCTCCAGGGCAACTAATGAAAAACTGTTTTTT CASSSSRATNEKLFF
TRBD1 once TRBJ2-3 TRBV5-8 TGTGCCAGCAGCCCGGACAGGATTAAAGATACGCAGTATTTT CASSPDRIKDTQYF
. . TRBJ1-3 TRBV5-4 TGTGCCAGCAGCCCGGCAGGGGCAGGGTATGGAAACACCATATATTTT CASSPAGAGYGNTIYF
. . TRBJ2-7 TRBV6-6 TGTGCCAGCAGTTACTCGGGCAGGGTAACCTACGAGCAGTACTTC CASSYSGRVTYEQYF
. . TRBJ2-1 TRBV6-5 TGTGCCAGCAGACTACACTCCGGGGGGCACAATGAGCAGTTCTTC CASRLHSGGHNEQFF
TRBD1 . TRBJ2-3 TRBV5-1 TGCGCCAGCAGCTTTGGACAGGACACAGATACGCAGTATTTT CASSFGQDTDTQYF
TRBD1 . TRBJ1-2 TRBV15 TGTGCCACCAGCTGGGACAGGGGTTGGTATGGCTACACCTTC CATSWDRGWYGYTF
. . TRBJ1-1 TRBV18 TGTGCCAGCTCACCACCTTCCACAAATACTGAAGCTTTCTTT CASSPPSTNTEAFF
. once TRBJ1-5 TRBV28 TGTGCCAGCAGTCCGTCAGGAACCGGCAATCAGCCCCAGCATTTT CASSPSGTGNQPQHF
. . TRBJ1-1 TRBV19 TGTGCCAGTAGTAAACCGCGGAACACTGAAGCTTTCTTT CASSKPRNTEAFF
. . TRBJ2-7 TRBV19 TGTGCCAGTAGTATCGTCTATTTTCGGAAAACGGAGACCGAGCAGTACTTC CASSIVYFRKTETEQYF
TRBD1 . TRBJ2-5 TRBV19 TGTGCCAGTACCTTCAGGGGGCAAGAGACCCAGTACTTC CASTFRGQETQYF
TRBD1 . TRBJ1-5 TRBV19 TGTGCCAGTAGTGCACCTGGACAGGGGGATCAGCCCCAGCATTTT CASSAPGQGDQPQHF
. . TRBJ2-2 TRBV9 TGTGCCAGCAGCGTAGCTTTTCGCGAGAACACCGGGGAGCTGTTTTTT CASSVAFRENTGELFF
. . TRBJ1-1 TRBV6-4 TGTGCCAGCAGCAGGGAACTGAACACTGAAGCTTTCTTT CASSRELNTEAFF
. . TRBJ2-3 TRBV10-3 TGTGCCATCAGGCGGGGATCAGGGAACGTGAAAGATACGCAGTATTTT CAIRRGSGNVKDTQYF
. . TRBJ1-3 TRBV30 TGTGCCTGGAGTGCTGTCTTCTCTGGAAACACCATATATTTT CAWSAVFSGNTIYF
. few TRBJ2-7 TRBV4-3 TGCGCCAGCAGCCAAGAGCGGCAGGGGAACTACGAGCAGTACTTC CASSQERQGNYEQYF
. . TRBJ1-5 TRBV3-1/TRBV3-2 TGTGCCAGCTCCTCCTCGGGGGGGGGCAATCAGCCCCAGCATTTT CASSSSGGGNQPQHF
. . TRBJ2-1 TRBV4-3 TGCGCCAGCAGCCAAGATCCAGGGTGGCGTGAGCAGTTCTTC CASSQDPGWREQFF
. . TRBJ1-3 TRBV11-2 TGTGCCAGCAGCGTAGGTCACTCTGGAAACACCATATATTTT CASSVGHSGNTIYF
TRBD1 few TRBJ1-2 TRBV7-8 TGTGCCAGCAGCTTAGCCGGAGGACAGGGATCTAACTATGGCTACACCTTC CASSLAGGQGSNYGYTF
. . TRBJ2-7 TRBV6-5 TGTGCCAGCAGTAGACTGGGGGGATACGAGCAGTACTTC CASSRLGGYEQYF
TRBD1 . TRBJ1-6 TRBV18 TGTGCCAGCTCATTGGGACCGGGACAGGGAAAACGGACCTATAATTCACCCCTCCACTTT CASSLGPGQGKRTYNSPLHF
TRBD1 . TRBJ2-1 TRBV11-1 TGTGCCAGCAGTCAGGACAGGGGAAAAGCCAATGAGCAGTTCTTC CASSQDRGKANEQFF
. . TRBJ1-1 TRBV5-1 TGCGCCAGCAGCTCGGACAGCGGGAACACTGAAGCTTTCTTT CASSSDSGNTEAFF
. . TRBJ2-3 TRBV4-3 TGCGCCAGCAGTAAATCGACTAGCACAGATACGCAGTATTTT CASSKSTSTDTQYF
TRBD1 . TRBJ1-3 TRBV19 TGTGCCAGTAGACCCGGGACAGGGACCCGAAACACCATATATTTT CASRPGTGTRNTIYF
TRBD2 . TRBJ2-5 TRBV3-1/TRBV3-2 TGTGCCAGCAGCGTTGGACTAGCGGGGCAAGAGACCCAGTACTTC CASSVGLAGQETQYF
TRBD1 . TRBJ1-4 TRBV28 TGTGCCAGCAGTTCGGGGGGACAGGGGGGTGAAAAACTGTTTTTT CASSSGGQGGEKLFF
. . TRBJ2-7 TRBV2 TGTGCCAGCAGCGAGATGGGGGGGCAGGGGCAAGAGCAGTACTTC CASSEMGGQGQEQYF
. . TRBJ2-1 TRBV2 TGTGCCTTATCCGACAGGCTTGGGAATGAGCAGTTCTTC CALSDRLGNEQFF
. . TRBJ2-7 TRBV6-5 TGTGCCAGCAGTTACTCGAAGGGGTTTGGGCAGTACTTC CASSYSKGFGQYF
TRBD1 . TRBJ2-6 TRBV27 TGTGCCAGCAGTTCCCCGACAGGGGTGGACTTCTCTGGGGCCAACGTCCTGACTTTC CASSSPTGVDFSGANVLTF
. . TRBJ1-1 TRBV7-9 TGTGCCAGCAGTACGGGACTCACTGAAGCTTTCTTT CASSTGLTEAFF
. . TRBJ2-3 TRBV5-1 TGCGCCAGCAGCTCACAGTTAGATACGCAGTATTTT CASSSQLDTQYF
. . TRBJ2-5 TRBV5-1 TGCGCCAGCAGCTTGGGAACGGGATTGGGGCAAGAGACCCAGTACTTC CASSLGTGLGQETQYF
. . TRBJ1-5 TRBV27 TGTGCCAGCAAAATCTCTAGCAATCAGCCCCAGCATTTT CASKISSNQPQHF
TRBD2 . TRBJ2-3 TRBV6-6 TGTGCCAGCCAAAGCGGGCGGGGGGGCCTGATGAATACGCAGTATTTT CASQSGRGGLMNTQYF
. . TRBJ1-1 TRBV21-1 TGTGCCAGCAGCAAAGAGGACAGGGAAGGGGCTGAAGCTTTCTTT CASSKEDREGAEAFF
TRBD1 . TRBJ2-2 TRBV2 TGTGCCAGCTCTTACGCTAACAACAGGGGTACCACCGGGGAGCTGTTTTTT CASSYANNRGTTGELFF
. . TRBJ1-2 TRBV6-6 TGTGCCAGCAGTTATCCCCCAGGGTATGGCTACACCTTC CASSYPPGYGYTF
. . TRBJ1-6 TRBV5-5 TGTGCCAGCAGCTCCTCAGGGGCTAATTCACCCCTCCACTTT CASSSSGANSPLHF
. . TRBJ2-7 TRBV6-2/TRBV6-3 TGTGCCAGCAGTCCCGCCTACGAGCAGTACTTC CASSPAYEQYF
. few TRBJ2-1 TRBV7-2 TGTGCCAGCAGCCGTGGAGGGGGGGGCCCGTCCTACAATGAGCAGTTCTTC CASSRGGGGPSYNEQFF
. . TRBJ1-5 TRBV7-9 TGTGCCAGCAGCTTAGGGCCGGGATCCAATCAGCCCCAGCATTTT CASSLGPGSNQPQHF
. . TRBJ1-3 TRBV7-9 TGTGCCAGCAGCTTAGGCCAGACAGGTGGACACACCATATATTTT CASSLGQTGGHTIYF
TRBD1 once TRBJ2-2 TRBV6-2/TRBV6-3 TGTGCCAGCAGTTACAACGACAGGGTGTCGTGGCCCGGGGAGCTGTTTTTT CASSYNDRVSWPGELFF
TRBD1 . TRBJ1-6 TRBV6-6 TGTGCCAGCAGTTACTTCGTGGGACAGGGAGGTTCACCCCTCCACTTT CASSYFVGQGGSPLHF
. . TRBJ1-5 TRBV30 TGTGCCTGGAGTGTACCCAGAAGCAATCAGCCCCAGCATTTT CAWSVPRSNQPQHF
TRBD1 . TRBJ2-1 TRBV19 TGTGCCAGTAGGACAGGGGGCCGTTACAATGAGCAGTTCTTC CASRTGGRYNEQFF
TRBD1 . TRBJ2-5 TRBV5-1 TGCGCCAGCAGCTTGGGACAGGGGCCGGAGACCCAGTACTTC CASSLGQGPETQYF
. . TRBJ1-4 TRBV9 TGTGCCAGCAGCTCTGCGAATGAAAAACTGTTTTTT CASSSANEKLFF